Listed here are 2 T cell receptor beta chains from one sample, sequenced in a study of regulatory T cells in long-lasting Graves disease. Time point of the sample: newly diagnosed GD, antithyroid drugs for less than 3 months. After RNA was extracted from PBMCs, the TCR library was made from it. CDR3 regions were amplified by Arm-PCR using iRepertoire HTBI primers to build TCR beta libraries. MiXCR, applied by TCRdb to the multiplex PCR reads, yields one record per CDR3 protein. This table holds under 300,000 distinct CDR3 sequences, 15% to 20% found once. The sequencing used peripheral blood mononuclear cells (PBMCs), collected at new diagnosis, from a patient treated with antithyroid drugs. Every receptor here comes from a female donor with Graves disease.

On this clonotype itself: One base separates it from a far larger clone, so it is likely a read error. This chain connects TRBV18 to TRBJ2-7; TRBD2 matches at 10 bases. CDR3 length: 15 residues. V shed 2 bases and J 7 bases; nucleotides not matched to a gene: 8. Germline lookup yields CDR1 KGHSH and CDR2 LQKENI. This CDR3 is CASSPGSGRNNEQYF. The CDR3 nucleotides read TGTGCCAGCTCACCAGGTAGCGGGAGGAACAATGAGCAGTACTTC. The full variable domain, rest sourced from reference TRBV18 and TRBJ2-7, is NAGVMQNPRHLVRRRGQEARLRCSPMKGHSHVYWYRQLPEEGLKFMVYLQKENIIDESGMPKERFSAEFPKEGPSILRIQQVVRGDSAAYFCASSPGSGRNNEQYFGPGTRLTVT.

This clonotype was seen at least ten times. The V and J genes are TRBV3-1 and TRBJ1-1, with D tentatively TRBD1 (6 bases). The CDR3 has 16 residues. The V and J ends lost 0 bases and 4 bases respectively, with 15 bases between them. Germline V gives CDR1 LGHDT, CDR2 YNNKEL (reference sequence). The DNA for the CDR3 is TGTGCCAGCAGCCAAGATAGGGACATTCCGAGCACTGAAGCTTTCTTT. It codes for CASSQDRDIPSTEAFF.